This T cell receptor (beta chain) appears in the sequencing data of a study of T cells in Graves' hyperthyroidism and ophthalmopathy. Study outcomes and limitations: The model anticipated ophthalmopathy a median about six months pre-onset.

Note on this clonotype: Its antigen is not known.

Amplified TCR beta CDR3 regions derived from RNA transcripts. The HTBI primer set was used in a first-round RT-PCR of the TCR CDR3. Each CDR3 protein gets one entry after TCRdb re-called the multiplex PCR reads with MiXCR. The data hold roughly 500,000 distinct CDR3 sequences, with about half observed a single time. J gave up 6 bases and V 6 bases, and 7 bases lay outside the gene matches. The CDR3 is made up of 15 amino acids. The germline gives CDR1 LNHNV, CDR2 YYDKDF (reference sequence). The TCR comes from an adult woman with Graves' disease, either hyperthyroidism or ophthalmopathy (not recorded which). This chain joins TRBV15 and TRBJ1-5; 11 bases line up with TRBD1. The sample was peripheral blood or thyroid tissue (not recorded which). The CDR3 loop is CATRWAGTGGQPQHF. CDR3 sequence (DNA): TGTGCCACCAGATGGGCCGGGACAGGGGGTCAGCCCCAGCATTTT.